The T cell receptor (beta chain) under discussion was sequenced for a study of cytomegalovirus exposure and HLA in healthy donors (TCRdb year 2017). In the study overall: An earlier analysis of several hundred of the donors reported approximately 290 Gb of sequence data and 100 million to 140 million unique TCR beta sequences from 150 million to 200 million T cells. Both class I and class II loci were covered by HLA typing, at four-digit resolution. Along with the roughly 670-subject first cohort, a separate validation cohort of over 90 different subjects was used. The study used immunosequencing to profile the T cell repertoires of several hundred subjects and linked those repertoires to cytomegalovirus serostatus. The study aimed to test whether signatures of past pathogen exposure could be identified by cataloging public T cell receptors. Several DR-DQ haplotypes were handled as single units for association and clustering because linkage in the cohort was strong. In the later analysis, no new phenotypic data were used to find candidate immune exposures; instead, reliance was placed on TCR beta sequences and their occurrence across donors. Among around 400 genotyped donors of the cohort, an average of approximately 240,000 unique TCR beta nucleotide sequences were sequenced per donor, around 20% of them non-productive. About 280 gigabases of sequencing data and around 88 million unique TCR sequences made up an early release that covered several hundred HLA-typed donors. A later analysis re-examined previously published TCR beta repertoires from 500 to 700 donors and added high-resolution HLA genotyping to investigate patterns of TCR occurrence. In a later genetic analysis, genome-wide SNP genotypes for about 55% of the roughly 700 donors were used, and that subset was treated as a discovery cohort. All discovery cohort repertoires had been generated using a single sequencing platform. Typing coverage differed by locus: A, B, C, DRB1 and DQB1 were typed in roughly 620-630 donors, DQA1 in about 500, DPA1 in nearly 610, and DPB1 in just under 490. The study combined high-throughput TCR immunosequencing, statistical association of individual TCRs with disease status, and machine learning to predict cytomegalovirus infection status. An earlier analysis of more than 450 of the donors used high-throughput TCR beta sequencing to judge whether each TCR beta V gene segment behaved as functional or pseudogenic. Of the 300 to 450 genotyped donors, 65% to 90% were placed in the genetic ancestry cluster associated with self-reported Caucasian donors. Donor age, sex, ethnicity and CMV serostatus were compiled alongside the repertoire data. On the study overall, not on this receptor specifically: The classifier was reported to diagnose cytomegalovirus status with high specificity and sensitivity in both the original and validation cohorts. A later genetic analysis reported fewer N-insertions in productive TCRs among donors in an Asian-associated ancestry cluster than the roughly 640-donor mean. A later analysis associated 15,000 to 20,000 TCR beta sequences with specific HLA alleles at a false discovery rate of 0.05. Sequencing depth was assumed to be roughly uniform across donors in the presence/absence analyses, though that assumption may not hold. In a later analysis, most CMV-associated TCR beta chains were found to appear HLA-restricted, with HLA associations seemingly driven largely by CMV exposure. V-gene and J-gene trimming of TCR beta chains was associated with a missense DCLRE1C variant in a later genetic analysis, and the association was replicated in an independent cohort. Because counts were too low, seventeen rarely observed V segments, including chromosome 9 orphons, were left out of the earlier analysis of approximately 580 of the donors. According to a later analysis, TCR association rates differed among HLA loci, with DRB1 alleles showing the most associated TCRs and HLA-C alleles showing the fewest. In a later analysis, HLA-associated TCR beta chains were found to be more clonally expanded and to have lower generation probabilities than equally common non-associated chains. According to the authors, the approach could potentially be generalized to other disease states and immunological phenotypes. Linkage disequilibrium might explain the correlated functional status among segregating V segments, but an unknown experimental factor could not be excluded. In this cohort, only TCR beta chains were sequenced, and detectable features were limited by the absence of alpha or paired-chain data. The 87-base-pair reads could not distinguish some IMGT-functional V segments, including TRBV6-2 and TRBV6-3, so those segments were excluded. When HLA alleles, especially DR and DQ, strongly co-occurred, TCR associations were difficult to assign to individual alleles. In a later analysis, several top co-occurrence clusters were reported to appear linked to parvovirus B19, influenza, CMV and Epstein-Barr virus. A further reported finding was that TCR beta sequences accurately predicted the HLA-A and HLA-B alleles for most subjects in the first cohort. Because some donors lacked HLA typing at each locus, the association tests relied only on the typed subset. For the cohort, immune exposure information was limited to CMV serostatus. A cluster of highly shared sequence variants was judged likely to represent a technical artifact of the sequencing pipeline. The study gave a list of some 150 TCR beta chains associated with cytomegalovirus. In an earlier analysis of roughly 500 of the donors, most TCR beta V segments appeared in productive rearrangements about 90% or about 30% of the time, broadly matching IMGT annotations. Three of the identified cytomegalovirus-associated TCR beta chains were confirmed in vitro to be specific for cytomegalovirus antigens. Most TCR sequences were seen in very few donors, while some public TCRs were found in many individuals.

Trimming removed 3 bases from V and 6 bases from J; the gene matches leave 6 bases unexplained. The CDR3, from cysteine to phenylalanine, totals 15 residues. Of the read, only the CDR3 DNA is kept; its 45 bases are in frame from base 1. The germline V gene supplies CDR1 MNHNS and CDR2 SASEGT. The cohort was made up of roughly 670 healthy bone marrow donors. At the time of sampling, every cohort member was nominally healthy, though immune exposures that went unrecorded were likely present. The donor was CMV seropositive and was included in the group of 250 to 300 seropositive cohort members. Each donor provided a peripheral blood sample, and peripheral blood mononuclear cells were used for TCR beta sequencing. The Qiagen DNeasy Blood Extraction Kit was used to extract genomic DNA from the blood cell samples. This clone was found once. It lacks a known antigen. Base qualities are missing; no much larger clone stands one base away.

The library was produced with the immunoSEQ multiplex PCR assay. For the multiplex PCR, a mixture combining 60 forward primers for TCR Vbeta segments and 13 reverse primers for TCR Jbeta segments was used. The CDR3 region of rearranged TCR beta genes was amplified from genomic DNA with a multiplex PCR assay. The Illumina HiSeq System was used to sequence the amplified TCR beta libraries as 87-base-pair reads. Per the authors' processing: In a later analysis, roughly 80 million unique TCR beta chains were counted across the 500 to 700 repertoires, and roughly 10 million of these chains were shared by at least two donors. A nearest-neighbor algorithm error-corrected the raw reads and collapsed the reads into unique sequences, merging closely related sequences to remove PCR and sequencing errors. CDR3 sequences were aligned to IMGT reference sequences to assign V, D and J gene segments. For a sequence to be retained, at least a six-nucleotide match to both a V gene segment and a J gene segment was required. Rearrangements were called productive when the CDR3 lacked stop codons and stayed in frame with V and J; all others were non-productive. CDR3 was defined according to IMGT convention as the region running from the second conserved V-encoded cysteine to the conserved J-encoded phenylalanine. The earlier analysis of about 530 of the donors excluded any sequence lacking an unambiguous match to a single V gene segment. In an earlier analysis of approximately 500 of the donors, a V segment was called functional when productive rearrangements were above 56.7%, and segregating when the standard deviation between donors exceeded 5%. A statistical classification framework was built to diagnose cytomegalovirus status from the catalog of TCR beta chain sequences. A later analysis assigned V and J genes by comparing TCR nucleotide sequences with IMGT/GENE-DB human TR gene sequences. The TCRdist pipeline was used in a later analysis to assign CDR3 sequences and most-parsimonious VDJ recombination scenarios. In a later analysis, each TCR beta chain was defined by its CDR3 amino acid sequence together with its V-gene family, and reads lacking a unique V-gene family were excluded. In a later analysis, nearly 600 highly shared, low-generation-probability nucleotide sequences were removed to address suspected cross-contamination and a sequencing artifact. A later analysis calculated a clonal expansion index for each public chain from normalized within-repertoire ranks of inferred template counts. In a later analysis, generation probabilities were computed with a VDJ recombination model fitted to out-of-frame rearrangements, and the resulting probabilities were checked against IGoR. In a later analysis, TCR-TCR, TCR-HLA and TCR-CMV co-occurrence was scored with hypergeometric tests, and a repertoire-size bias correction was applied to TCR pairs. In a later analysis, false discovery rates were estimated by permuting HLA or CMV assignments 20 times. In a later analysis, co-occurring TCRs were grouped with DBSCAN, and TCRdist sequence similarity was added when clustering was performed within HLA-allele-positive subsets. For co-occurrence clustering, repertoires with fewer than 30,000 or more than 120,000 public chains were excluded, along with four or five repertoires with anomalous nucleotide sharing. The table was pulled from immuneACCESS by TCRdb, which kept in-frame rearrangements only. Such tables lose some clones; where checked, under half of the loss comes from unresolved V genes, and the rest has no known cause. V, J and clone size are taken as reported in that table, and D and trimming were inferred from the DNA itself. The sample table holds 180,000 or so clones, of which just over 75% were seen once. Just over 2% of the sample goes to the ten largest clones.

Sequencing was performed on PBMCs. This chain is built from TRBV6-1 and TRBJ2-1; 9 bases in the junction line up with TRBD2. The receptor was derived from a woman in her thirties in good health and CMV-seropositive. The DNA is TGTGCCAGCAGTGATTGGGGTAGCGGGAGCAATGAGCAGTTCTTC. This sequence encodes CASSDWGSGSNEQFF.